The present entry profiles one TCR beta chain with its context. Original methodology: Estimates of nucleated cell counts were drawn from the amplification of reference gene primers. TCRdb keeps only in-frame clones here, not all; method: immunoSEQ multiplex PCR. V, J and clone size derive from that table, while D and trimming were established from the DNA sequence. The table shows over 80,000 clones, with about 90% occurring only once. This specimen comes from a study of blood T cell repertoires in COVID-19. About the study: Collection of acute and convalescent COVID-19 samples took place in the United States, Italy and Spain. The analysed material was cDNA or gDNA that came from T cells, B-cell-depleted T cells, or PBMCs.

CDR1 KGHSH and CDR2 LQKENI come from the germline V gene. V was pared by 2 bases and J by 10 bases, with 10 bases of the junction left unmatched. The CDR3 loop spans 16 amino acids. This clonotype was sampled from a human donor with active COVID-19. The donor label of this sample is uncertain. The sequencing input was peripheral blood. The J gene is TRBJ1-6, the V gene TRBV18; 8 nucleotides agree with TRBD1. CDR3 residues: CASSPDRGTGGSPLHF. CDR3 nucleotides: TGTGCCAGCTCACCAGACCGCGGGACAGGAGGATCACCCCTCCACTTT.